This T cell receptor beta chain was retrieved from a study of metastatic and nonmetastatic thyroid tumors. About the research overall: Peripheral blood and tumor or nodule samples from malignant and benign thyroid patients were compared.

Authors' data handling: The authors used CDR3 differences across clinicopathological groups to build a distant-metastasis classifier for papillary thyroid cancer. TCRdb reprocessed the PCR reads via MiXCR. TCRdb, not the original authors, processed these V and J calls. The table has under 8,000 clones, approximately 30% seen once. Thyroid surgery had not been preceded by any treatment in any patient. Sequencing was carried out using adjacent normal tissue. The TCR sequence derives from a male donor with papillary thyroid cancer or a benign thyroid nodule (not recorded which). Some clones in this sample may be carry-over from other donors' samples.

The CDR3 is CSASRAVGGSDEQYF. DNA for the CDR3: TGCAGTGCTTCACGGGCAGTCGGAGGATCGGACGAGCAGTACTTC. V and J are TRBV20-1 and TRBJ2-7; perhaps TRBD2 as D (5 bases). The CDR3 contains 15 residues. Germline CDR1 is DFQATT and CDR2 is SNEGSKA (reference sequence). Trimming shortened V by 5 bases and J by 5 bases, and 22 bases separated the two germline ends.